The 25 T cell receptor beta chains presented below share a single source sample, sequenced in a study of CD8+ T cells in alopecia areata. TCR sequencing used cDNA made by reverse transcription of extracted RNA. Profiled with immunoSEQ multiplex PCR; TCRdb holds only in-frame clones, not every one. This repertoire shows roughly 120,000 clones, 58% found once; its top ten account for just under 30%. Stated treatment: oral pan-JAK inhibitor, 5-10 mg twice daily. This specimen was CD8+ T cells sorted from blood, taken at week 4, from a patient treated with tofacitinib. The receptors originated from a human donor with alopecia areata.

The genes are TRBV4-1 and TRBJ2-7; D unclear. Trimming shortened V by 4 bases and J by 2 bases, and 12 bases separated the two germline ends. The V gene's germline CDR1 is MGHRA and CDR2 YSYEKL. CDR3 length: 14 residues. Here the CDR3 reads CASSRLAPTYEQYF. CDR3 DNA: TGCGCCAGCAGCCGTTTGGCACCAACCTACGAGCAGTACTTC.

The J gene is TRBJ1-6, the V gene TRBV27, with TRBD1 matching 7 bases. CDR3 length equals 14 residues. V was pared by 6 bases and J by 7 bases, with 6 bases of the junction left unmatched. Looked up from germline, CDR1 is MNHEY and CDR2 is SMNVEV (reference sequence). Here the CDR3 reads CASSRTGVNSPLHF. CDR3 DNA sequence: TGTGCCAGCAGCCGGACAGGCGTCAATTCACCCCTCCACTTT.

The V and J genes are TRBV7-2 and TRBJ2-5, with D tentatively TRBD2 (6 bases). V lost 2 bases to trimming and J lost 5 bases, with 6 bases between them. Germline V lookup: CDR1 SGHTA, CDR2 FQGNSA. The CDR3 extends over 12 amino acids. CDR3 bases: TGTGCCAGCAGCTTACTAGCGGAGACCCAGTACTTC. It specifies CASSLLAETQYF.

V and J are TRBV4-2 and TRBJ2-7; D is undetermined. The CDR3 spans 14 residues. CDR1 and CDR2 from the germline V gene are LGHNA and YNFKEQ. V lost 0 bases and J lost 4, with 10 bases in between. The CDR3 protein is CASSQDLGVYEQYF. The CDR3 coding sequence is TGTGCCAGCAGCCAAGATCTTGGGGTTTACGAGCAGTACTTC.

This chain joins TRBV27 and TRBJ2-1; TRBD1 agrees at 7 bases. CDR3 length equals 14 residues. The germline V gene encodes CDR1 MNHEY and CDR2 SMNVEV (reference sequence). Trimming cost V 5 bases and J 6 bases; bases outside gene matches: 7. Here the CDR3 DNA reads TGTGCCAGCAGTGTCAGGGGGAGTCCCAATGAGCAGTTCTTC. Translated, it gives CASSVRGSPNEQFF.

This clone was detected a few times. The chain uses TRBV10-3 and TRBJ1-5; D unclear. The germline gives CDR1 ENHRY, CDR2 SYGVKD. This CDR3 has 10 residues. With 8 bases removed from V and 6 bases from J, the gap between germline ends came to 5 bases. CDR3 nucleotides: TGTGCCATCGGTACTCAGCCCCAGCATTTT. Its translation: CAIGTQPQHF.

This rearrangement joins TRBV29-1 to TRBJ1-2, with TRBD1 as a possible D gene (5 bases). The germline gives CDR1 SQVTM, CDR2 ANQGSEA. The CDR3 runs to 11 residues. V shed 2 bases and J shed 7 bases, with 8 bases lying between them. CDR3 in amino acids: CSVESGSGYTF. In nucleotides, the CDR3 is TGCAGCGTTGAATCAGGGAGTGGCTACACCTTC.

The chain joins TRBV15 to TRBJ1-2; 8 bases fit TRBD1. Trimming cost V 0 bases and J 4 bases; bases outside gene matches: 1. Per germline, CDR1 LNHNV and CDR2 YYDKDF (reference sequence). The CDR3 consists of 14 residues. CDR3 in amino acids: CATSREDRVYGYTF. The DNA for the CDR3 is TGTGCCACCAGCAGAGAGGACAGGGTCTATGGCTACACCTTC.

V and J are TRBV27 and TRBJ1-2; no definite D call. From germline, CDR1 is MNHEY and CDR2 SMNVEV (reference sequence). Between the trimmed V and J ends, which lost 0 bases and 5 bases, there was a span of 10 bases. The CDR3 runs to 14 residues. The CDR3 sequence is CASSLSGREYGYTF. As DNA, the CDR3 is TGTGCCAGCAGTTTATCTGGCCGGGAGTATGGCTACACCTTC.

There are a few counts of this clone. The chain recombines TRBV30 with TRBJ2-1; D perhaps matches TRBD2 (6 bases). Between the trimmed V and J ends, which lost 0 bases and 7 bases, there was a span of 10 bases. The CDR3 loop spans 13 amino acids. The germline gives CDR1 GTSNPN, CDR2 SVGIG (reference sequence). The CDR3 protein is CAWSVLGTNEQFF. The CDR3 DNA sequence: TGTGCCTGGAGTGTACTGGGGACTAATGAGCAGTTCTTC.

The rearrangement uses TRBV7-9 and TRBJ2-2; 8 positions agree with TRBD1. Germline V lookup: CDR1 SEHNR, CDR2 FQNEAQ (reference sequence). The V segment lost 5 bases and the J segment 4 bases; nucleotides outside the gene matches: 15. The CDR3 spans 18 residues. The CDR3 here is CASSLTHDRGVSTGELFF. The CDR3 nucleotides are TGTGCCAGCAGCCTTACACATGACAGGGGAGTAAGCACCGGGGAGCTGTTTTTT. The entire variable domain, with the rest obtained from reference TRBV7-9 and TRBJ2-2, is as follows: DTGVSQNPRHKITKRGQNVTFRCDPISEHNRLYWYRQTLGQGPEFLTYFQNEAQLEKSRLLSDRFSAERPKGSFSTLEIQRTEQGDSAMYLCASSLTHDRGVSTGELFFGEGSRLTVL.

The rearrangement uses TRBV27 and TRBJ2-1, with D tentatively TRBD2 (5 bases). Per germline, CDR1 MNHEY and CDR2 SMNVEV (reference sequence). Trimming took 6 bases from V and 9 from J, leaving 12 bases between them. The CDR3 consists of 12 residues. CDR3 region: CASSPLAGEQFF. The CDR3 DNA is TGTGCCAGCAGCCCCCTGGCGGGTGAGCAGTTCTTC.

The chain recombines TRBV27 with TRBJ1-2; tentatively, D is TRBD1 (6 bases). Trimming took 5 bases from V and 0 from J, leaving 10 bases between them. This CDR3 region has 14 residues. Germline V gene lookup returns CDR1 MNHEY and CDR2 SMNVEV (reference sequence). The CDR3 DNA sequence: TGTGCCAGCAGTCCACAGGGAACTAACTATGGCTACACCTTC. Protein: CASSPQGTNYGYTF.

The chain couples TRBV5-1 to TRBJ2-1, with a possible D match to TRBD1 (5 bases). V was clipped by 4 bases and J by 0 bases, with 14 bases between them. From germline, CDR1 is SGHRS and CDR2 YFSETQ. The CDR3 runs 16 residues. CDR3: CASSPAQGSSYNEQFF. CDR3 nucleotide sequence: TGCGCCAGCAGCCCTGCCCAGGGTAGCTCCTACAATGAGCAGTTCTTC.

The chain combines TRBV25-1 with TRBJ2-7; D gene ambiguous. The CDR3 spans 11 residues. Per the germline V gene, CDR1 is MGHDK and CDR2 is SYGVNS. Trimming removed 6 bases from V and 3 bases from J, with 6 bases in between. CDR3 region: CASRMYYEQYF. The CDR3 nucleotides are TGTGCCAGCAGGATGTACTACGAGCAGTACTTC.

This chain uses TRBV4-3 with TRBJ1-1; 7 positions match TRBD1. Per germline, CDR1 LGHNA and CDR2 YSLEER. CDR3 length: 16 amino acids. Trimming at V came to 0 bases and at J to 1 base, leaving 5 bases not matched to a gene. The CDR3 reads CASSQDWTGENTEAFF. The DNA for the CDR3 is TGCGCCAGCAGCCAAGATTGGACAGGAGAGAACACTGAAGCTTTCTTT.

The chain uses TRBV2 and TRBJ2-7, with no clear D. CDR1 is SNHLY and CDR2 is FYNNEI in the germline V gene. Trimming shortened V by 3 bases and J by 5 bases, and 11 bases separated the two germline ends. The CDR3 spans 13 residues. This chain's CDR3 is CASSDATIHEQYF. Written as DNA, the CDR3 is TGTGCCAGCAGTGATGCGACCATCCACGAGCAGTACTTC.

This chain links TRBV7-9 with TRBJ2-1, with TRBD2 as a possible D gene (6 bases). V shed 0 bases and J shed 5 bases, with 11 bases lying between them. This CDR3 comprises 15 residues. Per the germline V gene, CDR1 is SEHNR and CDR2 is FQNEAQ (reference sequence). DNA of the CDR3: TGTGCCAGCAGCTTAGCGCCAGGAGGGAACAATGAGCAGTTCTTC. Residues: CASSLAPGGNNEQFF.

The genes are TRBV23-1 and TRBJ1-2, with D unresolved. TRBV23-1 counts as an open reading frame of uncertain function. This CDR3 comprises 16 residues. V gave up 3 bases and J gave up 4 bases, with 18 bases separating them. CDR3 loop: CASSHLVEGSSYGYTF. The DNA of the CDR3 is TGCGCCAGCAGTCATCTGGTAGAGGGCAGCTCCTATGGCTACACCTTC.

This clone has just one count. This chain links TRBV13 with TRBJ2-7; 12 nucleotides agree with TRBD2. Per germline, CDR1 PRHDT and CDR2 FYEKMQ (reference sequence). With V trimmed by 2 bases and J by 4 bases, 3 bases remained unmatched. The CDR3 has 15 amino acids. The CDR3 DNA reads TGTGCCAGCAGCTTACCGACTAGCGGGGGTTACGAGCAGTACTTC. This translates into CASSLPTSGGYEQYF.

The genes are TRBV14 and TRBJ2-3; D tentatively fits TRBD1 or TRBD2 (5 bases each). The CDR3 length is 13 residues. V was cut by 4 bases and J by 9 bases, with 14 bases left in between. CDR1 is SGHDN and CDR2 is FVKESK in the germline V gene. CDR3 in amino acids: CASSRPGALTQYF. The DNA of the CDR3 is TGTGCCAGCAGCCGCCCCGGGGCTCTCACGCAGTATTTT.

This chain connects TRBV29-1 to TRBJ1-1; no clear D gene. Trimming stripped 5 bases from V and 4 bases from J, with 8 bases between. CDR1 is SQVTM and CDR2 is ANQGSEA in the germline V gene. This CDR3 is 11 amino acids long. The CDR3 region is CSVSGGTEAFF. The CDR3 DNA is TGCAGCGTTTCAGGCGGCACTGAAGCTTTCTTT.

The chain couples TRBV23-1 to TRBJ1-5; D is undetermined. TRBV23-1 is an ORF, and what it does is uncertain. The CDR3 spans 10 residues. V dropped 5 bases and J dropped 5 bases, with 1 base sitting between them. The CDR3 reads CASSDQPQHF. CDR3 DNA sequence: TGCGCCAGCAGTGATCAGCCCCAGCATTTT.

V gene TRBV29-1 combines with J gene TRBJ2-7, with 7 positions matching TRBD1. V shed 2 bases, J shed 3 bases, and the junction held 4 bases outside the gene matches. There are 13 residues in the CDR3. Germline CDR1 is SQVTM and CDR2 is ANQGSEA. Here the CDR3 reads CSVESDRYYEQYF. The DNA for the CDR3 is TGCAGCGTTGAATCGGACAGGTACTACGAGCAGTACTTC.

This chain joins TRBV9 and TRBJ2-3; D is unclear. The V end lost 1 base, the J end lost 0 bases, and 18 bases lay between the germline ends. The CDR3 sequence is 18 residues long. CDR1 SGDLS and CDR2 YYNGEE come from the germline V gene. CDR3 nucleotides: TGTGCCAGCAGCGTATACCCCGTTGGCGGAGCTAGCACAGATACGCAGTATTTT. Protein: CASSVYPVGGASTDTQYF.